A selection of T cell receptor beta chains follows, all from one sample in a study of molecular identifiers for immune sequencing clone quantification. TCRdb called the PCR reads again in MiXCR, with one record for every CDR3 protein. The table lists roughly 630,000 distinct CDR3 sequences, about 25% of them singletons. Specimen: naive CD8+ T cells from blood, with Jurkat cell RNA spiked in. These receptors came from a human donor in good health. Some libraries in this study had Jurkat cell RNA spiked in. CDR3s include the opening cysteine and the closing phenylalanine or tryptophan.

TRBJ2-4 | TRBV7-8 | CASSLDPPLAKNIQCF
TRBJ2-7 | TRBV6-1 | CASSENGTPYEQYF
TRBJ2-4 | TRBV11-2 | CASSPNRVQETLAKNIQYF
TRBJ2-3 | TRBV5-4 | CASSGVTGVDTQYF
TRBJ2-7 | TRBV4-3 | CASSQDWTGQYEQYF
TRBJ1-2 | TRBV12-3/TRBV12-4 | CASSLLGNYGYTF
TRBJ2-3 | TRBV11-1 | CASRRGFADDYTSTDTQCF
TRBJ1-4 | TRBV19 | CASSGYEDEKLFF
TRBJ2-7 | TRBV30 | CAWSDVYEQYF
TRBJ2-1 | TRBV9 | CASSVSGSSYNEQFF
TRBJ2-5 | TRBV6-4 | CASSGSRAGGSQETQYF
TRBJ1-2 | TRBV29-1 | CSVETGPNYGYTF
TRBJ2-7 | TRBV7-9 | CVSSPGATSPEF
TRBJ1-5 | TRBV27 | CASSTTGYGNQPQHF
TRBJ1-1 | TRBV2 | CASSGELLETEAFF
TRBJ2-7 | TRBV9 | CASSVSGTPYYEQYF
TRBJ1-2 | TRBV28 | CASTTDRPDSGYGYTF
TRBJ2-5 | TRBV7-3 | CVSSLTGALETQYF
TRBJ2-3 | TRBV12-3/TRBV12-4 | CASSFEHWDRDTDTQYF
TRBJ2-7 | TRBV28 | CASSLFAALIYEQYF
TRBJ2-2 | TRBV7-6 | CASSSGRGPGELFF
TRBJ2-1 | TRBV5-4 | CASSLAGTGNSYNEQFF
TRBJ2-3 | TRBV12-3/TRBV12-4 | CASSGPRTLRLAGGIGRDTQYF
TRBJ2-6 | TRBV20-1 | CSARGKLADSSGANVLTF
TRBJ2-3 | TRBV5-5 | CASSLGVGEDTQYF
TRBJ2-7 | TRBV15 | CATSREQLAVHGEYEQYF
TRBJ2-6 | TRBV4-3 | CASSQEWAAGEPLSGANVLTF
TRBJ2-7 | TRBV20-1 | CSARGPSLEGNYEQYF
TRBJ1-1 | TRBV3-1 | CASSPGAAMNTEAFF
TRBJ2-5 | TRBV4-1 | CASSQAGHETQYF
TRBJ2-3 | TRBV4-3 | CASSQDLAPNTDTQYF
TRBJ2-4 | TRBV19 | CASTGQNIQYF
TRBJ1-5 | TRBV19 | CASSTLSGGAYQPQHF
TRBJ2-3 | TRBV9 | CASSVGGGTNTQYF
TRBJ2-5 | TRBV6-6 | CASSLQLAGEKGTQYF
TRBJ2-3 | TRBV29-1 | CSVDGGPAFSAQYF
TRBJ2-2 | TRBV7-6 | CASSSGQGQGGELFF
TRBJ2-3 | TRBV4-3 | CASSQDGASNTDTQYF
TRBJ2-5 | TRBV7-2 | CASSHVDTYSNDQETQYF
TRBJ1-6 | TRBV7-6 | CASSLGEGNLHF